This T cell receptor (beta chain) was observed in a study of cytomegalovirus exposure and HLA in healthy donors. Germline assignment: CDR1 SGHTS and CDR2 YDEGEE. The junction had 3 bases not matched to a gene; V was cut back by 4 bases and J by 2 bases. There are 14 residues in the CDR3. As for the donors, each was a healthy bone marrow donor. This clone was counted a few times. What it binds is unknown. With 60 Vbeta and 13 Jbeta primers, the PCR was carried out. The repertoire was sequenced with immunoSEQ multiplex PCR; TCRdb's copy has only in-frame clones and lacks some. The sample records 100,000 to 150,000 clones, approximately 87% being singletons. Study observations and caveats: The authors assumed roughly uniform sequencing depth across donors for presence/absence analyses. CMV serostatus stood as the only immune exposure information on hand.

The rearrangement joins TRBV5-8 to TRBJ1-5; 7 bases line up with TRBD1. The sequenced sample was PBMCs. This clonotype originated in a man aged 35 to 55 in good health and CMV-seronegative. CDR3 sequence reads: CASSRDRGNQPQHF. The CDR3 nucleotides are TGTGCCAGCAGCCGAGACAGGGGCAATCAGCCCCAGCATTTT.